The rows below give T cell receptor beta chains drawn from one sample of a study of molecular identifiers for immune sequencing clone quantification. TCRdb re-analysed the PCR reads in MiXCR, keeping a single row per CDR3 protein. The sample has hundreds of thousands of distinct CDR3 sequences, around 25% seen once. Sequenced sample: naive CD8+ T cells from blood, with Jurkat cell RNA spiked in. All receptors come from a human donor in good health. Some libraries in this study had Jurkat cell RNA spiked in. CDR3s include the opening cysteine and the closing phenylalanine or tryptophan. D genes are given only for firm matches. Clone size is given for some rows only: seen once, a few or many times, or a class if the clone is expanded.

cdr3_aa,cdr3_nt,d_call,v_call,clone_size,cdr3_length,j_call
CASSDSTNQPQHF,TGTGCCAGCAGCGACAGTACCAATCAGCCCCAGCATTTT,.,TRBV27,many,13,TRBJ1-5
CASTLYAKAGGDTEAFF,TGCGCCAGCACCCTTTACGCAAAAGCAGGCGGGGACACTGAAGCTTTCTTT,.,TRBV4-1,.,17,TRBJ1-1
CAILSPGLVFNEQFF,TGTGCCATCCTCAGCCCGGGACTAGTTTTTAATGAGCAGTTCTTC,TRBD2,TRBV12-3/TRBV12-4,few,15,TRBJ2-1
CASSISFLDEQFF,TGTGCCAGCAGCATCTCCTTTCTGGATGAGCAGTTCTTC,.,TRBV27,.,13,TRBJ2-1
CASFGGNPGSGNTIYF,TGTGCCAGCTTCGGAGGCAACCCCGGTTCTGGAAACACCATATATTTT,.,TRBV28,.,16,TRBJ1-3
CASSCQGTGNTIYF,TGTGCCAGCAGTTGCCAGGGAACTGGAAACACCATATATTTT,.,TRBV6-5,.,14,TRBJ1-3
CASSYSRQGVWSYNSPLHF,TGTGCCAGCAGTTACTCGCGTCAGGGGGTTTGGTCCTATAATTCACCCCTCCACTTT,TRBD1,TRBV6-5,many,19,TRBJ1-6
CASSLAKSAGGETQYF,TGTGCCAGCAGCTTAGCGAAAAGCGCCGGGGGAGAGACCCAGTACTTC,.,TRBV11-1,.,16,TRBJ2-5
CASSQDRVEANYGYTF,TGCGCCAGCAGCCAAGATAGGGTTGAAGCTAACTATGGCTACACCTTC,.,TRBV4-1,.,16,TRBJ1-2
CASSDRGAVADTQYF,TGTGCCAGCAGTGATCGGGGGGCGGTTGCAGATACGCAGTATTTT,.,TRBV6-4,many,15,TRBJ2-3
CASSQDRGGTGNEQFF,TGCGCCAGCAGCCAAGATCGAGGCGGGACAGGCAATGAGCAGTTCTTC,TRBD1,TRBV4-3,.,16,TRBJ2-1
CASSYYNQPQHF,TGTGCCAGCAGTTACTACAATCAGCCCCAGCATTTT,.,TRBV6-7,many,12,TRBJ1-5
CAWSVGRAEAFF,TGTGCCTGGAGTGTGGGACGGGCCGAAGCTTTCTTT,.,TRBV30,many,12,TRBJ1-1
CASSWIQGSAPSF,TGTGCGAGCAGTTGGATACAGGGCTCCGCGCCGTCCTTC,.,TRBV6-6,.,13,TRBJ2-7
CASSAQGDTGELFF,TGTGCCAGCAGCGCACAGGGGGACACCGGGGAGCTGTTTTTT,TRBD1,TRBV3-1,few,14,TRBJ2-2
CATSDFAADTQYF,TGTGCCACCAGTGATTTTGCTGCAGATACGCAGTATTTT,.,TRBV24-1,many,13,TRBJ2-3
CASSLASSHEQYF,TGCGCCAGCAGCTTGGCCTCATCCCACGAGCAGTACTTC,.,TRBV5-1,once,13,TRBJ2-7
CARENTRQDTQYF,TGTGCCAGGGAGAATACAAGACAGGATACGCAGTATTTT,.,TRBV2,many,13,TRBJ2-3
CASSFTAGTEAFF,TGTGCCAGCAGTTTTACGGCCGGCACTGAAGCTTTCTTT,.,TRBV27,many,13,TRBJ1-1
CASGDYPNPGALFF,TGTGCCAGCGGTGATTACCCGAACCCCGGGGCGCTGTTTTTT,.,TRBV6-2/TRBV6-3,.,14,TRBJ2-2
CASSPRTGVSIEQYF,TGTGCCAGCAGCCCCCGGACAGGGGTGTCTATCGAGCAGTACTTC,TRBD1,TRBV3-1,few,15,TRBJ2-7
CASSVTPGGWTDTQYF,TGTGCCAGTAGTGTGACCCCAGGGGGCTGGACAGATACGCAGTATTTT,TRBD1,TRBV19,.,16,TRBJ2-3
CATGGTGLTVAFF,TGTGCCACCGGCGGGACAGGGCTTACTGTAGCTTTCTTT,TRBD1,TRBV2,.,13,TRBJ1-1
CASSRGGSDTQYF,TGTGCCAGCAGTCGAGGGGGGTCAGATACGCAGTATTTT,.,TRBV12-3/TRBV12-4,many,13,TRBJ2-3